What follows are 24 T cell receptor beta chains derived from one specimen sequenced in a study of shared clonotypes between healthy human individuals. Produced via immunoSEQ multiplex PCR; TCRdb's table is partial and in-frame only. The sample shows about 660,000 clones, approximately 74% of them seen only once. Sequencing used memory CD4+ T cells sorted from blood. Subset: CD45RA-negative fraction. The receptor set was obtained from a woman in her 30s in good health.

The chain combines TRBV6-1 with TRBJ1-2, with D perhaps matching TRBD1 (5 bases). This CDR3 is built from 14 residues. The germline gives CDR1 MNHNS, CDR2 SASEGT. Between the trimmed V and J ends, which lost 5 bases and 1 base, there was a span of 11 bases. CDR3 in DNA: TGTGCCAGCAGTCCACTGACAGATAACTATGGCTACACCTTC. Translating gives CASSPLTDNYGYTF.

Remarks on this clone: Its ends do not fully match the called genes, so a read error is possible. The genes are TRBV28 and TRBJ1-5; 9 positions match TRBD1. The germline V gene encodes CDR1 MDHEN and CDR2 SYDVKM. This CDR3 is 12 amino acids long. The chain's CDR3 is CASSSSRTGEYF. The CDR3 DNA reads as TGTGCCAGCAGTTCGTCTCGGACAGGGGAGTATTTT.

The V and J genes are TRBV5-4 and TRBJ2-1; D perhaps matches TRBD2 (6 bases). This CDR3 spans 18 amino acids. V was trimmed by 0 bases and J by 0 bases, leaving 16 bases between them. CDR1 SGHNT and CDR2 YYREEE come from the germline V gene (reference sequence). CDR3 in DNA: TGTGCCAGCAGCTTGGATATTAGCGGTGGTGGCTCCTACAATGAGCAGTTCTTC. This encodes CASSLDISGGGSYNEQFF.

The V call is TRBV10-2, the J call TRBJ2-1, with D tentatively TRBD2 (6 bases). The germline V and J ends were trimmed by 3 bases and 1 base, with 13 bases remaining between them. CDR3 length: 16 amino acids. Per the germline V gene, CDR1 is WSHSY and CDR2 is SAAADI. CDR3 in DNA: TGCGCCAGCAGTGAACTTAGCGGAGTTTCCTACAATGAGCAGTTCTTC. It yields the protein CASSELSGVSYNEQFF.

The chain couples TRBV28 to TRBJ1-1; no definite D call. CDR3 size: 15 residues. Germline V gene lookup returns CDR1 MDHEN and CDR2 SYDVKM. Deletions cut 6 bases from V and 7 bases from J, with 21 bases between. CDR3 nucleotide sequence: TGTGCCAGCAGGGAAACCGGGAAAGGAAATGGTGAAGCTTTCTTT. It is translated as CASRETGKGNGEAFF. Combining the CDR3 with reference TRBV28 and TRBJ1-1 gives the whole variable domain DVKVTQSSRYLVKRTGEKVFLECVQDMDHENMFWYRQDPGLGLRLIYFSYDVKMKEKGDIPEGYSVSREKKERFSLILESASTNQTSMYLCASRETGKGNGEAFFGQGTRLTVV.

V and J are TRBV11-3 and TRBJ2-7; the D gene is possibly TRBD1 (6 bases). Germline values: CDR1 SGHNT, CDR2 YENEEA. The CDR3 is 14 amino acids. Between the trimmed V and J ends, which lost 5 bases and 3 bases, there was a span of 14 bases. CDR3 DNA sequence: TGTGCCAGCAGCCCCCGGGACAAGAACTACGAGCAGTACTTC. It specifies CASSPRDKNYEQYF.

Comments on this clone: An end of the junction differs from the germline gene, which may be a read error. This chain connects TRBV7-8 to TRBJ1-5; 8 nucleotides agree with TRBD1. The germline gives CDR1 SGHVS, CDR2 FQNEAQ. The CDR3 runs to 18 residues. DNA for the CDR3: TGTGCCAGCAGCTCCAGCCAGTTTGGGACAGGCATCAATCAACCCCAGCATTTT. It is translated as CASSSSQFGTGINQPQHF.

This clone appeared a few times. This clone may be a read error of a much larger clone one base away. Other nucleotide sequences from this sample produce the same CDR3. In DNA, the CDR3 is TGTGCCAGCAGTCACCGCTACGAGCAGTACTTC. It translates to CASSHRYEQYF. The chain combines TRBV28 with TRBJ2-7, with D unresolved. The CDR3 spans 11 residues. Trimming shortened V by 5 bases and J by 3 bases, and 5 bases separated the two germline ends. Germline CDR1 and CDR2: MDHEN and SYDVKM. The whole variable domain, filled in from reference TRBV28 and TRBJ2-7, reads DVKVTQSSRYLVKRTGEKVFLECVQDMDHENMFWYRQDPGLGLRLIYFSYDVKMKEKGDIPEGYSVSREKKERFSLILESASTNQTSMYLCASSHRYEQYFGPGTRLTVT.

The J gene is TRBJ2-1, the V gene TRBV11-2; TRBD1 or TRBD2 may be the D gene (5 bases each). V was cut by 8 bases and J by 5 bases, with 16 bases left in between. Per the germline V gene, CDR1 is SGHAT and CDR2 is FQNNGV. This CDR3 has 14 residues. The CDR3 DNA reads as TGTGCCAGCGCAATCGGACTGGACAACAATGAGCAGTTCTTC. Its translation is CASAIGLDNNEQFF.

This clone was counted between two and nine times. V usage is TRBV6-1 and J usage is TRBJ1-4; 7 positions agree with TRBD1. CDR1 is MNHNS, CDR2 SASEGT, per germline. This CDR3 has 15 residues. The junction had 6 bases not matched to a gene; V was cut back by 3 bases and J by 5 bases. The CDR3 region is CASSDFNRGNEKLFF. The CDR3 nucleotides are TGTGCCAGCAGTGATTTTAACAGGGGAAATGAAAAACTGTTTTTT.

The gene calls are TRBV5-1 and TRBJ2-2; TRBD1 is a possible D gene (5 bases). Germline V gene data show CDR1 as SGHRS and CDR2 as YFSETQ. The CDR3 sequence is 15 residues long. Trimming left V 4 bases short and J 6 bases short, with 16 bases between. CDR3 in amino acids: CASSVGQELAGELFF. In nucleotides, the CDR3 is TGCGCCAGCAGCGTTGGACAAGAGCTGGCCGGGGAGCTGTTTTTT. The full variable domain, in which reference TRBV5-1 and TRBJ2-2 provide the parts outside the CDR3, is KAGVTQTPRYLIKTRGQQVTLSCSPISGHRSVSWYQQTPGQGLQFLFEYFSETQRNKGNFPGRFSGRQFSNSRSEMNVSTLELGDSALYLCASSVGQELAGELFFGEGSRLTVL.

This chain uses TRBV19 with TRBJ1-5; the match to TRBD1 covers 10 bases. This CDR3 spans 14 amino acids. The V and J ends lost 4 bases and 6 bases, in that order; junction bases with no gene match: 3. CDR1 LNHDA and CDR2 SQIVND come from the germline V gene (reference sequence). The CDR3 DNA sequence: TGTGCCAGTAGTAGGGGACAGGGGCGTCAGCCCCAGCATTTT. Translating it yields CASSRGQGRQPQHF.

The chain has TRBV5-1 and TRBJ1-2; D gene unclear. Trimming cost V 4 bases and J 2 bases, with 6 bases left between them. From germline, CDR1 is SGHRS and CDR2 YFSETQ. The CDR3 sequence is 12 residues long. The CDR3: CASSGSNYGYTF. The DNA for the CDR3 is TGCGCCAGCAGCGGGAGCAACTATGGCTACACCTTC.

Turning to this clone: Other DNA sequences in this sample translate to the same CDR3. Here the CDR3 DNA reads TGTGCCAGTAGTATACCGGGGGGCAATGAGCAGTTCTTC. Translation gives CASSIPGGNEQFF. The V call is TRBV19, the J call TRBJ2-1; 7 positions agree with TRBD2. Per the germline V gene, CDR1 is LNHDA and CDR2 is SQIVND (reference sequence). V was pared by 2 bases and J by 6 bases, with 1 base of the junction left unmatched. This CDR3 has 13 residues. Combining the CDR3 with reference TRBV19 and TRBJ2-1 gives the whole variable domain DGGITQSPKYLFRKEGQNVTLSCEQNLNHDAMYWYRQDPGQGLRLIYYSQIVNDFQKGDIAEGYSVSREKKESFPLTVTSAQKNPTAFYLCASSIPGGNEQFFGPGTRLTVL.

V gene TRBV5-1 combines with J gene TRBJ2-2; D may be TRBD1 (8 bases). CDR1 and CDR2 from the germline V gene are SGHRS and YFSETQ. The V end lost 2 bases, the J end lost 6 bases, and 14 bases lay between the germline ends. The CDR3 is 15 residues long. The CDR3 sequence: CASSLATGGAGELFF. DNA of the CDR3: TGCGCCAGCAGCTTAGCCACAGGGGGGGCCGGGGAGCTGTTTTTT.

This clone was seen a handful of times. The chain employs TRBV2 and TRBJ2-5; 8 bases fit TRBD2. The CDR3 is 14 residues long. J gave up 5 bases and V 6 bases, and 8 bases lay outside the gene matches. Germline values: CDR1 SNHLY, CDR2 FYNNEI. CDR3 in DNA: TGTGCCAGCAGCCAATTGCGGGGGGTCGAGACCCAGTACTTC. Translation gives CASSQLRGVETQYF. The full variable domain, completed using reference TRBV2 and TRBJ2-5, is EPEVTQTPSHQVTQMGQEVILRCVPISNHLYFYWYRQILGQKVEFLVSFYNNEISEKSEIFDDQFSVERPDGSNFTLKIRSTKLEDSAMYFCASSQLRGVETQYFGPGTRLLVL.

Only one count was recorded for this clone. The chain uses TRBV28 and TRBJ1-4; maybe TRBD1 (5 bases). This CDR3 has 15 amino acids. V was trimmed by 4 bases and J by 7 bases, leaving 16 bases between them. The germline CDR1 and CDR2 sequences are MDHEN and SYDVKM. The CDR3 is CASSSPSGTFEKLFF. The CDR3 nucleotides read TGTGCCAGCAGTTCACCCTCCGGGACCTTTGAAAAACTGTTTTTT.

V is TRBV13 and J is TRBJ2-7, with 8 bases fitting TRBD2. CDR1 and CDR2 from the germline V gene are PRHDT and FYEKMQ (reference sequence). J was trimmed by 4 bases and V by 4 bases; bases with no gene match: 9. The CDR3 has 15 amino acids. The CDR3, as DNA: TGTGCCAGCAGCTCAATAGCGGGATCCAAGTACGAGCAGTACTTC. The encoded protein is CASSSIAGSKYEQYF.

The J gene is TRBJ2-1, the V gene TRBV6-4; no firm D call. Trimming cost V 3 bases and J 1 base, with 13 bases left between them. This CDR3 region has 16 residues. Germline CDR1 and CDR2: MRHNA and SNTAGT. DNA of the CDR3: TGTGCCAGCAGTGATCTTGGTGTTAAGTCCTACAATGAGCAGTTCTTC. Translated, it gives CASSDLGVKSYNEQFF.

The J gene is TRBJ2-3, the V gene TRBV29-1; D is perhaps TRBD2 (5 bases). V lost 4 bases and J lost 0, with 11 bases in between. This CDR3 region has 14 residues. CDR1 and CDR2 (germline): SQVTM, ANQGSEA. The CDR3 loop is CSVAASRSTDTQYF. For the CDR3, the DNA is TGCAGCGTTGCGGCTAGCCGCAGCACAGATACGCAGTATTTT.

The CDR3 is CASSRTTLSTDTQYF. The CDR3 coding sequence is TGTGCCAGCAGCAGAACCACCCTCTCCACAGATACGCAGTATTTT. V usage is TRBV6-5 and J usage is TRBJ2-3, with D hard to call. Trimming removed 6 bases from V and 2 bases from J, with 15 bases in between. Germline-derived CDR1 and CDR2 are MNHEY and SVGAGI. This CDR3 comprises 15 residues.

The V gene is TRBV29-1, the J gene TRBJ2-1, with D possibly matching TRBD2 (5 bases). V was pared by 3 bases and J by 9 bases, with 24 bases between. This CDR3 contains 16 residues. The germline CDR1 and CDR2 sequences are SQVTM and ANQGSEA. The DNA for the CDR3 is TGCAGCGTTGACGGGGTGGGAGTACGGAGAGGAGCTGAGCAGTTCTTC. Protein sequence: CSVDGVGVRRGAEQFF.

CDR3 in DNA: TGTGCCAGCAGTTTGCAGCGGTCCTACAATGAGCAGTTCTTC. Its protein is CASSLQRSYNEQFF. The chain links TRBV27 to TRBJ2-1, with D perhaps TRBD2 (5 bases). The V and J ends lost 3 bases and 1 base respectively, with 7 bases between them. The germline CDR1 and CDR2 sequences are MNHEY and SMNVEV (reference sequence). There are 14 residues in the CDR3.

The chain joins TRBV29-1 to TRBJ2-7; 10 bases align to TRBD2. The CDR3 totals 15 residues. Losses at the gene ends were 7 bases for V and 3 bases for J; bases not matched to a gene: 12. Per germline, CDR1 SQVTM and CDR2 ANQGSEA. The CDR3 reads CSGMVRLAGRYEQYF. In DNA, the CDR3 is TGCAGCGGTATGGTCCGACTAGCGGGTCGCTACGAGCAGTACTTC.